This T cell receptor (beta chain) was obtained from a study of control samples from healthy donors and cancer patients (dated by TCRdb to about 2020). Taken from the germline V gene, the CDR1 and CDR2 loops are MNHEY and SVGAGI. V trim: 4 bases; J trim: 8 bases; unmatched bases: 7. The CDR3, from cysteine to phenylalanine, totals 13 residues. Kept here is only the CDR3 DNA, which spans 39 bases and is read in frame from base 1. The library came from the immunoSEQ multiplex PCR assay. Held by TCRdb, this immuneACCESS table contains in-frame sequences only and omits some clones. Under half of the omission traces to an unresolved V gene where checked; the cause of the rest is unknown. Within this sample are tens of thousands of clones, with about 87% of them counted one time only. More than 15% of the sample lies in the top ten. Turning to this clone: Its antigen remains undetermined. There are no base qualities to consult, and no much larger clone falls within one base.

Here the chain combines TRBV6-5 and TRBJ1-2, and 7 junction bases match TRBD1. Sequenced sample: blood. This clonotype was sampled from a man aged 45-65 years in good health. CDR3 protein: CASSSTGAGGYTF. The bases read TGTGCCAGCAGTTCAACAGGGGCGGGGGGCTACACCTTC.